Shown below are 26 T cell receptor beta chains from a single sample sequenced in a study of somatic mutations in cytotoxic T cells in rheumatoid arthritis. Clones were sequenced by immunoSEQ multiplex PCR, and TCRdb holds only the in-frame ones, with some missing. The sample comprises roughly 20,000 clones, roughly four fifths of which are singletons, and 13% to 15% rests with the top ten. The sample comprised CD8+ T cells sorted from blood. The receptors derive from an adult with rheumatoid arthritis.

V usage is TRBV9 and J usage is TRBJ1-2; the D is unclear. Deletions cut 0 bases from V and 6 bases from J, with 9 bases between. The CDR3 totals 13 residues. Germline V CDR1 and CDR2: SGDLS, YYNGEE. In DNA, the CDR3 is TGTGCCAGCAGCGTAGAAGGGTGGGATGGCTACACCTTC. As protein: CASSVEGWDGYTF. Full variable domain (missing parts from reference TRBV9 and TRBJ1-2): DSGVTQTPKHLITATGQRVTLRCSPRSGDLSVYWYQQSLDQGLQFLIQYYNGEERAKGNILERFSAQQFPDLHSELNLSSLELGDSALYFCASSVEGWDGYTFGSGTRLTVV.

The rearrangement links TRBV4-1 to TRBJ1-1; a weak D match, TRBD1 (5 bases). Looked up from germline, CDR1 is MGHRA and CDR2 is YSYEKL. This CDR3 contains 14 residues. V was trimmed by 3 bases and J by 3 bases, leaving 11 bases between them. CDR3 sequence: CASSHREVDTEAFF. Written as DNA, the CDR3 is TGCGCCAGCAGCCACAGGGAGGTGGACACTGAAGCTTTCTTT.

The CDR3 DNA sequence: TGCGCCAGCAGCCAGGGACTAGTCGAGACCCAGTACTTC. It encodes CASSQGLVETQYF. The J gene is TRBJ2-5, the V gene TRBV4-1; 8 bases fit TRBD2. CDR1 and CDR2 from the germline V gene are MGHRA and YSYEKL. With 3 bases clipped from V and 5 bases from J, the junction kept 2 bases outside the gene matches. CDR3 length: 13 amino acids.

The chain combines TRBV9 with TRBJ1-1; TRBD1 agrees at 9 bases. The CDR3 extends over 13 amino acids. The V segment lost 7 bases and the J segment 6 bases; nucleotides outside the gene matches: 7. Germline V gene sequence: CDR1 SGDLS, CDR2 YYNGEE. For the CDR3, the DNA is TGTGCCAGCGGACCCGGGACAGGGCCTGAAGCTTTCTTT. The encoded protein is CASGPGTGPEAFF.

This chain joins TRBV9 and TRBJ2-3, with 8 positions matching TRBD2. Trimming took 2 bases from V and 3 from J; bases not matched to a gene: 5. Germline CDR1 reads SGDLS; CDR2 reads YYNGEE. CDR3 length: 15 amino acids. The DNA for the CDR3 is TGTGCCAGCAGCGTCCAGGGACTAGGGACAGATACGCAGTATTTT. Translation: CASSVQGLGTDTQYF.

The rearrangement links TRBV5-5 to TRBJ1-6; D is perhaps TRBD1 (5 bases). In germline, CDR1 is SGHKS, CDR2 YYEKEE (reference sequence). Trimming stripped 4 bases from V and 6 bases from J, with 14 bases between. The length of the CDR3 is 15 residues. In DNA form, the CDR3 reads TGTGCCAGCAGCCCCCCCGGGGGGAGTAATTCACCCCTCCACTTT. Translated: CASSPPGGSNSPLHF.

V is TRBV9 and J is TRBJ2-1; 8 bases are shared with TRBD1. The V and J ends lost 0 bases and 9 bases, in that order; junction bases with no gene match: 5. Germline values: CDR1 SGDLS, CDR2 YYNGEE. The CDR3 is 14 residues long. CDR3 DNA sequence: TGTGCCAGCAGCGTAGTAGACAGGGGTCGTGAGCAGTTCTTC. This encodes CASSVVDRGREQFF.

The chain combines TRBV11-2 with TRBJ2-2, with 7 bases aligning to TRBD2. This CDR3 spans 15 amino acids. From germline, CDR1 is SGHAT and CDR2 FQNNGV. The J segment lost 2 bases and the V segment lost 11 bases, leaving 11 bases of the junction unmatched. For the CDR3, the DNA is TGTGCCCTCTACTCGGGGGGTTCCAACACCGGGGAGCTGTTTTTT. Amino acids: CALYSGGSNTGELFF.

This sequence joins TRBV6-5 and TRBJ2-1, with 9 bases aligning to TRBD2. The ends lost 2 bases at V and 4 bases at J; junction bases unmatched: 6. CDR3 length: 16 amino acids. CDR1 is MNHEY, CDR2 SVGAGI, per germline. The CDR3 reads CASSYHTSGLYNEQFF. The CDR3 coding sequence is TGTGCCAGCAGTTACCATACTAGCGGGCTGTACAATGAGCAGTTCTTC.

The count of this clone is one. CDR3 sequence: CASDRGDTGELFF. CDR3 in DNA: TGTGCCAGCGACCGGGGGGACACCGGGGAGCTGTTTTTT. The rearrangement links TRBV2 to TRBJ2-2, with 7 nucleotides matching TRBD2. The CDR3 has 13 amino acids. Germline CDR1 SNHLY, CDR2 FYNNEI. The V and J ends lost 8 bases and 3 bases, in that order; junction bases with no gene match: 3.

This chain joins TRBV5-6 and TRBJ1-3, with TRBD1 identical over 7 bases. CDR1 SGHDT and CDR2 YYEEEE come from the germline V gene. This CDR3 region has 15 residues. The V segment lost 2 bases and the J segment 0 bases; nucleotides outside the gene matches: 2. The CDR3 loop is CASSFGTASGNTIYF. The CDR3 coding sequence is TGTGCCAGCAGCTTTGGGACAGCCTCTGGAAACACCATATATTTT.

The chain couples TRBV7-2 to TRBJ1-2; TRBD1 is a possible D gene (6 bases). From germline, CDR1 is SGHTA and CDR2 FQGNSA. CDR3 length: 16 amino acids. Trimming pared 4 bases from V and 3 bases from J, leaving 18 bases between. CDR3 in DNA: TGTGCCAGCAGCTCCCTAGACCGGGACATTGACTATGGCTACACCTTC. Translation: CASSSLDRDIDYGYTF.

The chain recombines TRBV7-6 with TRBJ1-1; D perhaps matches TRBD1 (5 bases). Germline V gene sequence: CDR1 SGHVS, CDR2 FNYEAQ. Trimming left V 5 bases short and J 4 bases short, with 14 bases between. The CDR3 contains 14 residues. CDR3 loop: CASSHNQGSTEAFF. Here the CDR3 DNA reads TGTGCCAGCAGCCATAACCAGGGAAGCACTGAAGCTTTCTTT.

The CDR3 protein is CALGLNYEQYF. CDR3 bases: TGTGCCCTGGGGCTAAACTACGAGCAGTACTTC. The chain is built from TRBV7-9 and TRBJ2-7; maybe TRBD1 (5 bases). Germline V CDR1 and CDR2: SEHNR, FQNEAQ (reference sequence). Trimming took 11 bases from V and 3 from J, leaving 11 bases between them. This CDR3 spans 11 amino acids.

The chain joins TRBV7-8 to TRBJ2-3; D unresolved. V lost 3 bases, J lost 0 bases, and 7 bases lay in between. Germline CDR1 SGHVS, CDR2 FQNEAQ. This CDR3 is 14 amino acids long. The CDR3, as DNA: TGTGCCAGCAGCTTGTTGGGTAGCACAGATACGCAGTATTTT. This encodes CASSLLGSTDTQYF.

The chain uses TRBV25-1 and TRBJ2-1; the D gene is possibly TRBD2 (6 bases). Deletions cut 5 bases from V and 7 bases from J, with 12 bases between. This CDR3 spans 13 amino acids. Germline V CDR1 and CDR2: MGHDK, SYGVNS. The CDR3 reads CASSPQRANEQFF. The CDR3 bases are TGTGCCAGCAGTCCCCAGCGGGCTAATGAGCAGTTCTTC.

This clone was counted between two and nine times. This chain uses TRBV14 with TRBJ1-1; no definite D call. Germline CDR1 reads SGHDN; CDR2 reads FVKESK. V was trimmed by 4 bases and J by 1 base, leaving 7 bases between them. This CDR3 has 13 amino acids. CDR3 region: CASSRGWNTEAFF. CDR3 DNA sequence: TGTGCCAGCAGCCGTGGCTGGAACACTGAAGCTTTCTTT.

The genes are TRBV5-1 and TRBJ2-2; 13 bases are shared with TRBD2. CDR3 length: 16 amino acids. CDR1 is SGHRS, CDR2 YFSETQ, per germline. V shed 3 bases, J shed 4 bases, and the junction held 3 bases outside the gene matches. This CDR3 reads CASSSTSGGATGELFF. The CDR3 DNA is TGCGCCAGCAGCTCCACTAGCGGGGGGGCCACCGGGGAGCTGTTTTTT.

V is TRBV4-1 and J is TRBJ2-6; 10 bases are a match to TRBD2. The V gene's germline CDR1 is MGHRA and CDR2 YSYEKL. V shed 1 base and J 2 bases; nucleotides not matched to a gene: 11. CDR3 size: 20 residues. CDR3 loop: CASSQARLAGDQAGANVLTF. For the CDR3, the DNA is TGCGCCAGCAGCCAAGCTAGGCTAGCGGGAGATCAAGCTGGGGCCAACGTCCTGACTTTC.

This chain links TRBV27 with TRBJ2-7, with 7 bases identical to TRBD1. CDR3 length equals 14 residues. V trimming: 5 bases; J trimming: 8 bases; junction bases outside the gene matches: 12. Germline loops: CDR1 MNHEY, CDR2 SMNVEV (reference sequence). Here the CDR3 DNA reads TGTGCCAGCAGTCCCCGAGGGGACAGTTACCAGCAGTACGTC. Translation gives CASSPRGDSYQQYV.

V is TRBV7-2 and J is TRBJ2-7, with D possibly called TRBD1 or TRBD2 (5 bases each). This CDR3 has 14 amino acids. Germline CDR1 is SGHTA and CDR2 is FQGNSA. Deletions cut 7 bases from V and 4 bases from J, with 17 bases between. The CDR3 region is CASIQSGGPYEQYF. The CDR3 bases are TGTGCCAGCATCCAGAGTGGGGGACCTTACGAGCAGTACTTC.

The chain couples TRBV7-9 to TRBJ2-1, with TRBD2 identical over 7 bases. V lost 5 bases, J lost 3 bases, and 7 bases stayed unmatched. The CDR3 has 15 amino acids. Germline CDR1 and CDR2: SEHNR and FQNEAQ (reference sequence). The CDR3 protein is CASSPRRGSYNEQFF. The DNA for the CDR3 is TGTGCCAGCAGCCCCCGTCGCGGGAGCTACAATGAGCAGTTCTTC.

The gene calls are TRBV6-4 and TRBJ2-2; D gene uncertain. Germline CDR1 is MRHNA and CDR2 is SNTAGT. This CDR3 region has 13 residues. Deletions cut 5 bases from V and 4 bases from J, with 8 bases between. CDR3 region: CASSPHSTGELFF. CDR3 bases: TGTGCCAGCAGTCCCCACAGCACCGGGGAGCTGTTTTTT.

This sequence joins TRBV29-1 and TRBJ2-1, with 10 bases identical to TRBD2. This CDR3 is built from 15 residues. Per germline, CDR1 SQVTM and CDR2 ANQGSEA. V gave up 3 bases and J gave up 3 bases; unmatched junction bases: 5. This chain's CDR3 is CSVDPASGSYNEQFF. CDR3 nucleotides: TGCAGCGTTGACCCGGCTAGCGGGAGCTACAATGAGCAGTTCTTC.

A single count supports this clone. V and J are TRBV5-5 and TRBJ2-1; TRBD2 matches 11 bases. J was trimmed by 4 bases and V by 4 bases; bases with no gene match: 7. This CDR3 region has 16 residues. Germline V gene data show CDR1 as SGHKS and CDR2 as YYEKEE (reference sequence). CDR3 amino acids: CASSPGVAGGYNEQFF. CDR3 in DNA: TGTGCCAGCAGCCCCGGGGTAGCGGGGGGGTACAATGAGCAGTTCTTC.

The chain carries TRBV9 and TRBJ2-6; 11 positions agree with TRBD1. Germline V gene sequence: CDR1 SGDLS, CDR2 YYNGEE. V lost 4 bases, J lost 2 bases, and 8 bases stayed unmatched. This CDR3 comprises 18 residues. CDR3 coding DNA: TGTGCCAGCAGCAACAAGGTGGACAGGGGGCCTGGGGCCAACGTCCTGACTTTC. Amino acid sequence: CASSNKVDRGPGANVLTF.